These 18 T cell receptor beta chains share one sample of origin, sequenced in a study of shared clonotypes between healthy human individuals. The assay was immunoSEQ multiplex PCR, and TCRdb's table has in-frame clones only and misses some. Of about a million clones listed, about 77% are singletons. Material: memory CD4+ T cells sorted from blood. Subset denoted: CD45RA-negative fraction. These TCRs come from a man aged 18 to 30 in good health.

This clone has a handful of counts. The chain is built from TRBV6-6 and TRBJ2-7; 8 nucleotides line up with TRBD1. Germline CDR1 is MNHNY and CDR2 is SVGAGI (reference sequence). CDR3 length: 12 amino acids. The ends lost 5 bases at V and 4 bases at J; junction bases unmatched: 1. The CDR3 DNA is TGTGCCAGCAGTCAGGGGGCGTACGAGCAGTACTTC. It encodes CASSQGAYEQYF.

The genes are TRBV2 and TRBJ1-2, with TRBD1 matching 11 bases. The trim removed 1 base at V and 7 bases at J, leaving 5 bases unmatched. The CDR3 runs to 15 residues. Per the germline V gene, CDR1 is SNHLY and CDR2 is FYNNEI. CDR3 sequence (DNA): TGTGCCAGCAGTGAAGTGCGGGACAGGGGGGGTGGCTACACCTTC. Protein product: CASSEVRDRGGGYTF.

The chain is built from TRBV7-8 and TRBJ1-6; D is ambiguous. The CDR3 is 19 amino acids. The germline V gene has CDR1 SGHVS and CDR2 FQNEAQ. The V and J ends lost 1 base and 1 base respectively, with 17 bases between them. The CDR3 sequence is CASSLVMIGLGSYNSPLHF. CDR3 DNA: TGTGCCAGCAGCTTAGTGATGATCGGGTTAGGGTCCTATAATTCACCCCTCCACTTT.

In its sample, this clone was seen once. The gene calls are TRBV5-1 and TRBJ1-1; no clear D. The V and J ends lost 7 bases and 1 base respectively, with 11 bases between them. The CDR3 spans 13 residues. CDR1 SGHRS and CDR2 YFSETQ come from the germline V gene. Here the CDR3 reads CASGREWNTEAFF. The CDR3 DNA sequence: TGCGCCAGCGGGCGTGAATGGAACACTGAAGCTTTCTTT.

Points on this clone: At the DNA level, this CDR3 is encoded by other sequences in the same sample as well. This chain joins TRBV7-2 and TRBJ2-3, with D unresolved. The germline gives CDR1 SGHTA, CDR2 FQGNSA. This CDR3 is 12 amino acids long. The V gene lost 5 bases and the J gene lost 3 bases, with 6 bases spanning the gap. This chain's CDR3 is CASSSLTDTQYF. CDR3 nucleotide sequence: TGTGCCAGCAGCAGCTTGACAGATACGCAGTATTTT.

Concerning this clone: One end of the junction fails to match germline, which may point to a read error. J is TRBJ2-7 and V is TRBV2; 13 nucleotides agree with TRBD2. There are 13 residues in the CDR3. Germline CDR1 reads SNHLY; CDR2 reads FYNNEI. CDR3 in amino acids: CASTQLAGGPRGF. The CDR3 bases are TGTGCCAGCACTCAACTAGCGGGAGGGCCAAGGGGCTTC.

V gene TRBV5-4 combines with J gene TRBJ2-3; 12 positions match TRBD2. V lost 4 bases, J lost 5 bases, and 8 bases stayed unmatched. The CDR3 sequence is 16 residues long. Per germline, CDR1 SGHNT and CDR2 YYREEE (reference sequence). The CDR3 spells CASSLRTSGAGDTQYF. In nucleotides, the CDR3 is TGTGCCAGCAGCCTAAGGACTAGCGGGGCAGGAGATACGCAGTATTTT. The variable domain in full, completed from reference TRBV5-4 and TRBJ2-3, reads ETGVTQSPTHLIKTRGQQVTLRCSSQSGHNTVSWYQQALGQGPQFIFQYYREEENGRGNFPPRFSGLQFPNYSSELNVNALELDDSALYLCASSLRTSGAGDTQYFGPGTRLTVL.

The chain recombines TRBV20-1 with TRBJ2-7; D uncertain. CDR3 length: 11 residues. Germline lookup yields CDR1 DFQATT and CDR2 SNEGSKA (reference sequence). Trimming pared 3 bases from V and 0 bases from J, leaving 3 bases between. The CDR3 sequence is CSARPSYEQYF. CDR3 bases: TGCAGTGCTAGGCCCTCCTACGAGCAGTACTTC.

This sequence joins TRBV6-1 and TRBJ2-2, with D hard to call. CDR1 is MNHNS, CDR2 SASEGT, per germline. This CDR3 has 14 amino acids. The germline V and J ends were trimmed by 6 bases and 4 bases, with 12 bases remaining between them. CDR3 sequence (DNA): TGTGCCAGCAGAGATAGGTGGGCCACCGGGGAGCTGTTTTTT. Translation gives CASRDRWATGELFF.

This clone showed up just a few times. The chain combines TRBV7-8 with TRBJ1-3; maybe TRBD1 (5 bases). The germline V and J ends were trimmed by 1 base and 6 bases, with 16 bases remaining between them. Per the germline V gene, CDR1 is SGHVS and CDR2 is FQNEAQ. This CDR3 has 16 residues. The CDR3 DNA reads as TGTGCCAGCAGCTTAGTCCTCCGCAGGGAAAAAAACACCATATATTTT. It yields the protein CASSLVLRREKNTIYF.

In regard to this clone: Other DNA sequences in the same sample also yield this CDR3. This chain connects TRBV7-9 to TRBJ1-5, with 9 positions matching TRBD1. Germline V gives CDR1 SEHNR, CDR2 FQNEAQ (reference sequence). Trimming took 3 bases from V and 4 from J; bases not matched to a gene: 1. The CDR3 length is 14 residues. CDR3 region: CASSLGTGNQPQHF. CDR3 nucleotide sequence: TGTGCCAGCAGCTTGGGGACAGGGAATCAGCCCCAGCATTTT.

The rearrangement joins TRBV7-2 to TRBJ1-6, with 7 bases fitting TRBD1. The V gene's germline CDR1 is SGHTA and CDR2 FQGNSA. The ends lost 5 bases at V and 0 bases at J; junction bases unmatched: 4. The CDR3 has 16 amino acids. As DNA, the CDR3 is TGTGCCAGCAGCAAAGGGGGCAGCTCCTATAATTCACCCCTCCACTTT. It yields the protein CASSKGGSSYNSPLHF.

This clone was seen a single time. This sequence joins TRBV10-3 and TRBJ2-7, with TRBD1 identical over 8 bases. The CDR3 loop spans 13 amino acids. Germline V gene lookup returns CDR1 ENHRY and CDR2 SYGVKD. V lost 10 bases and J lost 0; bases outside the gene matches: 5. CDR3 sequence: CATRTGSSYEQYF. As DNA, the CDR3 is TGTGCCACCAGGACAGGGAGCTCCTACGAGCAGTACTTC.

The V call is TRBV10-3, the J call TRBJ2-7, with D unclear. Per the germline V gene, CDR1 is ENHRY and CDR2 is SYGVKD. V was cut by 0 bases and J by 2 bases, with 8 bases left in between. There are 14 residues in the CDR3. The CDR3 sequence: CAISESQAPYEQYF. CDR3 coding DNA: TGTGCCATCAGTGAGTCGCAAGCCCCCTACGAGCAGTACTTC.

This chain connects TRBV7-2 to TRBJ2-7, with 12 bases identical to TRBD1. Unmatched junction bases numbered 6, after V lost 5 bases and J lost 4 bases. The germline V gene encodes CDR1 SGHTA and CDR2 FQGNSA. The CDR3 is made up of 15 amino acids. CDR3 coding DNA: TGTGCCAGCAGCACAGGGGACAGGGGGCAATACGAGCAGTACTTC. Encoded protein: CASSTGDRGQYEQYF.

This chain connects TRBV9 to TRBJ2-1; maybe TRBD1 (6 bases). V lost 4 bases to trimming and J lost 2 bases, with 10 bases between them. The CDR3 has 14 residues. The germline gives CDR1 SGDLS, CDR2 YYNGEE. The chain's CDR3 is CASSPRGAYNEQFF. The DNA of the CDR3 is TGTGCCAGCAGCCCCAGGGGCGCCTACAATGAGCAGTTCTTC.

The chain joins TRBV9 to TRBJ2-5; 7 bases line up with TRBD1. The V segment lost 0 bases and the J segment 4 bases; nucleotides outside the gene matches: 6. There are 15 residues in the CDR3. Germline assignment: CDR1 SGDLS and CDR2 YYNGEE. The chain's CDR3 is CASSVAQGVVETQYF. CDR3 sequence (DNA): TGTGCCAGCAGCGTAGCTCAGGGGGTCGTAGAGACCCAGTACTTC.

This rearrangement joins TRBV5-5 to TRBJ1-5; 7 nucleotides match TRBD1. CDR1 is SGHKS and CDR2 is YYEKEE in the germline V gene (reference sequence). This CDR3 contains 14 residues. The junction had 5 bases not matched to a gene; V was cut back by 3 bases and J by 5 bases. The CDR3 here is CASSWGQIDQPQHF. The CDR3 bases are TGTGCCAGCAGCTGGGGACAGATTGATCAGCCCCAGCATTTT.